A selection of T cell receptor beta chains follows, all from one sample in a study of blood T cell repertoires in COVID-19. TCRdb keeps only in-frame clones here, not all; method: immunoSEQ multiplex PCR. The sample consists of hundreds of thousands of clones, just under 90% of them appearing once. The sequencing input was peripheral blood. Every receptor here comes from a woman under 30 with acute or convalescent COVID-19. Each CDR3 is given without its conserved first and last residue. Some rows have no size entry. The others give once, few or many, or a class for an expanded clone.

clone_size	v_call	j_call	cdr3_aa
.	TRBV19	TRBJ2-1	ASSIVEGWAYNEQF
.	TRBV7-8	TRBJ1-4	ASSLGRVTYATNEKLF
.	TRBV3-1/TRBV3-2	TRBJ2-1	ASSPRHRGQRYNEQF
.	TRBV9	TRBJ1-1	ASSVGHMNTEAF
.	TRBV9	TRBJ1-4	ASSLTGMGEKLF
.	TRBV6-6	TRBJ2-7	ASALAAYEQY
.	TRBV6-2/TRBV6-3	TRBJ2-3	ASSDPGTGIPDTQY
once	TRBV7-3	TRBJ2-3	ASSLTAGLGTDTQY
.	TRBV7-9	TRBJ1-6	ASSLPTVVDSPLH
once	TRBV4-1	TRBJ2-1	ASSQPGTGAYNEQF
.	TRBV5-6	TRBJ1-1	ASSWGTGVITEAF
.	TRBV5-5	TRBJ1-5	ASSLSFSGSVHQPQH
.	TRBV28	TRBJ1-6	ASSPGQSRYNSPLH
once	TRBV18	TRBJ2-3	ASSPDASSTDTQY
.	TRBV5-1	TRBJ2-2	ASSLAGDRSYGELF
.	TRBV4-1	TRBJ2-7	ASSPGVTYEQY
.	TRBV5-6	TRBJ1-4	ASRTGLSTNEKLF
once	TRBV3-1/TRBV3-2	TRBJ1-3	ASSPRTGGHNGNTIY
.	TRBV9	TRBJ1-2	ASAQGYGYT
.	TRBV12-3/TRBV12-4	TRBJ2-5	ASSRRERETQY
once	TRBV28	TRBJ1-5	ASSLRGQGIQPQH
.	TRBV24-1	TRBJ1-2	ATSDFPGGYGYT
.	TRBV4-3	TRBJ1-1	ASSQFRGQGVVTEAF
.	TRBV9	TRBJ1-1	ASSPTDRLNTEAF
.	TRBV7-9	TRBJ1-1	ASSPLRGIEAF
.	TRBV6-1	TRBJ1-1	ASSEWTGRNTEAF
.	TRBV28	TRBJ2-7	ASSLVTGREQY
.	TRBV13	TRBJ1-1	ASSPGEAF
.	TRBV5-6	TRBJ1-1	ASSPPMNTEAF
.	TRBV5-8	TRBJ2-1	ASSRTAKHEQF
.	TRBV2	TRBJ1-1	ASSYRTGRDTEAF
.	TRBV7-8	TRBJ2-3	ASTFPGRTLEKTDTQY
.	TRBV5-6	TRBJ2-3	ASSLVQPDYTDTQY
.	TRBV28	TRBJ1-6	ASSLPKLGANPYNSPLH
.	TRBV7-2	TRBJ2-1	ASSTRDRALREQF
.	TRBV30	TRBJ1-6	ASYSRTSGPSYNSPLH
few	TRBV9	TRBJ1-2	ASSVGQGDYGYT
.	TRBV4-3	TRBJ1-6	ASSQDGRDSPLH
.	TRBV4-2	TRBJ2-1	ASSQEGLAVVKF
.	TRBV10-3	TRBJ1-3	ASRRLSGNTIY
.	TRBV24-1	TRBJ2-1	ATSDWRTSGGDSYNEQF
.	TRBV5-6	TRBJ2-2	ASSSGTGELF
.	TRBV28	TRBJ1-2	ASSLLGQGRTPNYGYT
.	TRBV4-2	TRBJ2-1	ASSQVGSSEQF
.	TRBV9	TRBJ1-2	ASSVGGLDRAHGYT
once	TRBV6-5	TRBJ1-2	ASSYRDRGSYGYT
.	TRBV29-1	TRBJ2-7	SVKRTGGAYEQY
.	TRBV7-8	TRBJ2-5	ASSPRRGETQY
once	TRBV27	TRBJ1-6	ASSFGGGLASPLH
.	TRBV30	TRBJ1-1	AWEAGSGYTEAF